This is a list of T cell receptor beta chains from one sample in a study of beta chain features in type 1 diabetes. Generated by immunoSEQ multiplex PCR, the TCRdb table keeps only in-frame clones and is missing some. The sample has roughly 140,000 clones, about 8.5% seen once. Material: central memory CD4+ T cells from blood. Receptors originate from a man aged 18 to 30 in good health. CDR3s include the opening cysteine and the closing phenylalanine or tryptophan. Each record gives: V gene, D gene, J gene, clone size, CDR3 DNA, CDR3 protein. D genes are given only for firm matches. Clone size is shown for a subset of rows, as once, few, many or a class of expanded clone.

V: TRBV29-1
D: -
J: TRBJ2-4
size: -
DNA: TGCAGCGTTGCGGGGGACATTCAGTACTTC
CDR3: CSVAGDIQYF

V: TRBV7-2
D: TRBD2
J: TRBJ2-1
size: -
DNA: TGTGCCAGCAGCTTAGCTAGGCTAGCGGGGGGGCCCTACAATGAGCAGTTCTTC
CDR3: CASSLARLAGGPYNEQFF

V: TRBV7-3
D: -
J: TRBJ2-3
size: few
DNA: TGTGCCAGCAGCTTAAGCGGCCCTAGCACAGATACGCAGTATTTT
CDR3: CASSLSGPSTDTQYF

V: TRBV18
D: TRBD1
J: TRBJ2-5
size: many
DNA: TGTGCCAGCTCACCGATGACAGGGGGAGAGACCCAGTACTTC
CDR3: CASSPMTGGETQYF

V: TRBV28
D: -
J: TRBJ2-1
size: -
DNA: TGTGCCAGCGGGTCTTCAGGGGATATAAATGAGCAGTTCTTC
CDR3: CASGSSGDINEQFF

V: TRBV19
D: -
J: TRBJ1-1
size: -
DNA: TGTGCCAGTAGTAACAGGGAAACTGAAGCTTTCTTT
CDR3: CASSNRETEAFF

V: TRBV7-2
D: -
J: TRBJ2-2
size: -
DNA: TGTGCCAGCAGCTTAGGCTCTAGCGTGGGGGGGGAGCTGTTTTTT
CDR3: CASSLGSSVGGELFF

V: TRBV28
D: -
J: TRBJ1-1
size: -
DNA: TGTGCCAGCAGTTCCCCAGGGTATAACACTGAAGCTTTCTTT
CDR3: CASSSPGYNTEAFF

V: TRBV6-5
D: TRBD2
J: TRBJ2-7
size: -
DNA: TGTGCCAGCAGTTCACCGGGACTAGTGGCTGAGCAGTACTTC
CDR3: CASSSPGLVAEQYF

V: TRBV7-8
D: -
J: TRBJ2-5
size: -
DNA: TGTGCCAGCAGTCCCACGGCAGACGAGAGGGCCCAGTACTTC
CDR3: CASSPTADERAQYF

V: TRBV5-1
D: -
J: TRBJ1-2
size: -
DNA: TGCGCCAGCAGCTTGGAGAACAGTGAGGGCTACACCTTC
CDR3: CASSLENSEGYTF

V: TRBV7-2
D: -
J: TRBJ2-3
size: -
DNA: TGTGCCAGCAGCTTATATAACACAGATACGCAGTATTTT
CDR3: CASSLYNTDTQYF

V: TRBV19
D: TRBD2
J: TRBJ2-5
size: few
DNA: TGTGCCAGTAGTATGGGGCGGGGGGCCAACATCCAAGAGACCCAGTACTTC
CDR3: CASSMGRGANIQETQYF

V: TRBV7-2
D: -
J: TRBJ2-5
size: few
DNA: TGTGCCAGCAGCTTAGTTCTGGAGACCCAGTACTTC
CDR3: CASSLVLETQYF

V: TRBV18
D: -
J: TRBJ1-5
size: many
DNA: TGTGCCAGCTCACCTTTTGCCGGGACTGATAATCAGCCCCAGCATTTT
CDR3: CASSPFAGTDNQPQHF

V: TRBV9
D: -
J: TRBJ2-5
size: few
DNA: TGTGCCAGCAGTGCCGGGGTAGGACCTTCAGAGACCCAGTACTTC
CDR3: CASSAGVGPSETQYF

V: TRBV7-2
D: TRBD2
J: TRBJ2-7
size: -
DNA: TGTGCCAGCAGCCCCCCACTAGCGGGAGTGTTCAACGAGCAGTACTTC
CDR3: CASSPPLAGVFNEQYF

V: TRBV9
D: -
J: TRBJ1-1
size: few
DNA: TGTGCCAGCAGCGGCCCAGGCGCAGAAGCTTTCTTT
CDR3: CASSGPGAEAFF

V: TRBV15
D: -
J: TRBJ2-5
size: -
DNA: TGTGCCACCAGCAGACAGATCGACCAAGAGACCCAGTACTTC
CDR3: CATSRQIDQETQYF